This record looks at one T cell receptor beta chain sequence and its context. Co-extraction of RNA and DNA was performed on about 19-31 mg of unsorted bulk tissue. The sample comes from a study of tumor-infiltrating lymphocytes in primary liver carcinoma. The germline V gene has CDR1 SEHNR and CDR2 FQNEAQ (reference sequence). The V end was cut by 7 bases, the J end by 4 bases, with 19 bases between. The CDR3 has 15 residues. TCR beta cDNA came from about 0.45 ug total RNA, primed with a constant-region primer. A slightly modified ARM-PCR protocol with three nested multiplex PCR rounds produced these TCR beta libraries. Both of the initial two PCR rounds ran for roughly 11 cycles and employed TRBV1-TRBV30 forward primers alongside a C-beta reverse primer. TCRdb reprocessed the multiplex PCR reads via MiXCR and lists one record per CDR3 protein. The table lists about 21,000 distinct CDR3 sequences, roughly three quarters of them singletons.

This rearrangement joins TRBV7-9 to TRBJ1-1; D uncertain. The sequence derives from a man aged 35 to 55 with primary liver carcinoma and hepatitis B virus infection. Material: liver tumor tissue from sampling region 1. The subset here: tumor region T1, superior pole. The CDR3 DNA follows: TGTGCCAGCACCGCGTGGGTATGGTGGGTCACTGAAGCTTTCTTT. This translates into CASTAWVWWVTEAFF.